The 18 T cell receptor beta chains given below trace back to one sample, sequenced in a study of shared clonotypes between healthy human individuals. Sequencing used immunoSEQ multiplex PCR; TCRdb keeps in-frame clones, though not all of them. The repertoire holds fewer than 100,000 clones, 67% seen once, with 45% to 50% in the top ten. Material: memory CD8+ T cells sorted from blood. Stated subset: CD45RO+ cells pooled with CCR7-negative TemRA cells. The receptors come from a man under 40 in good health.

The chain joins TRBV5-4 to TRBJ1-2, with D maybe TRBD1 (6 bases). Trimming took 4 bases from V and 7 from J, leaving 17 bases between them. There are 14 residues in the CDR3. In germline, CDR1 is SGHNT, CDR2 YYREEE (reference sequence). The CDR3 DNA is TGTGCCAGCAGCCGGACGGACAGCCGGGGTGGCTACACCTTC. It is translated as CASSRTDSRGGYTF.

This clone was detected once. The CDR3 region is CASSIDDSNEQFF. The DNA of the CDR3 is TGTGCCAGTAGTATAGATGACAGCAATGAGCAGTTCTTC. This sequence joins TRBV19 and TRBJ2-1; tentatively, D is TRBD1 (5 bases). Germline CDR1 is LNHDA and CDR2 is SQIVND (reference sequence). The CDR3 runs 13 residues. With 0 bases removed from V and 6 bases from J, the gap between germline ends came to 6 bases. The variable domain in full, with the rest retrieved from reference TRBV19 and TRBJ2-1, is DGGITQSPKYLFRKEGQNVTLSCEQNLNHDAMYWYRQDPGQGLRLIYYSQIVNDFQKGDIAEGYSVSREKKESFPLTVTSAQKNPTAFYLCASSIDDSNEQFFGPGTRLTVL.

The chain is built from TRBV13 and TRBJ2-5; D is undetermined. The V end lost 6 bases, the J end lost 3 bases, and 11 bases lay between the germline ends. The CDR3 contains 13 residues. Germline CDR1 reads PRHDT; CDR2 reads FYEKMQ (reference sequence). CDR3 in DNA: TGTGCCAGCAGTGAGATCCGGGAAGAGACCCAGTACTTC. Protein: CASSEIREETQYF.

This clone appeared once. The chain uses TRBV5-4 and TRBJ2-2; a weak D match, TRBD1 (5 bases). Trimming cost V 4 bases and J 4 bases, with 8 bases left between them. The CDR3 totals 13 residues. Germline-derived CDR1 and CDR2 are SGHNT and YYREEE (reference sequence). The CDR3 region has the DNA TGTGCCAGCAGCCCCCAGGGCACCGGGGAGCTGTTTTTT. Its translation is CASSPQGTGELFF.

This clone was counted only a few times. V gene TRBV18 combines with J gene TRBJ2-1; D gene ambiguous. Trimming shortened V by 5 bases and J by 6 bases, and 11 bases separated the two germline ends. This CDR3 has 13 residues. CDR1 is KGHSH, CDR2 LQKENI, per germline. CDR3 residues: CASSTDRANEQFF. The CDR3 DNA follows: TGTGCCAGCTCAACGGACCGAGCCAATGAGCAGTTCTTC.

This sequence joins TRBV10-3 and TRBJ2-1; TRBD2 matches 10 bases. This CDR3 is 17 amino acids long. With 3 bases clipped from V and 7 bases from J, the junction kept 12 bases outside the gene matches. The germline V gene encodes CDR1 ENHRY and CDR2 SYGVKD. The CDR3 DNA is TGTGCCATCAGTGATCGGCTAGCGGGAGTTAGCAGGAATGAGCAGTTCTTC. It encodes CAISDRLAGVSRNEQFF.

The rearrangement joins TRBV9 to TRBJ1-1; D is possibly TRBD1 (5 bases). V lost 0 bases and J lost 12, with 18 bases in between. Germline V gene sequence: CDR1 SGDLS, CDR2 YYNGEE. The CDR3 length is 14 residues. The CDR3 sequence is CASSVVGAHDPPFF. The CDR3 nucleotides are TGTGCCAGCAGCGTAGTCGGGGCCCATGACCCCCCTTTCTTT.

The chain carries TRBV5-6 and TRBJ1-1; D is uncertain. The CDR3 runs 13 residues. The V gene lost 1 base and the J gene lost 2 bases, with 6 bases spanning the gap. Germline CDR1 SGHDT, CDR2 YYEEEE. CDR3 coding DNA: TGTGCCAGCAGCTTGACTGTTAACACTGAAGCTTTCTTT. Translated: CASSLTVNTEAFF.

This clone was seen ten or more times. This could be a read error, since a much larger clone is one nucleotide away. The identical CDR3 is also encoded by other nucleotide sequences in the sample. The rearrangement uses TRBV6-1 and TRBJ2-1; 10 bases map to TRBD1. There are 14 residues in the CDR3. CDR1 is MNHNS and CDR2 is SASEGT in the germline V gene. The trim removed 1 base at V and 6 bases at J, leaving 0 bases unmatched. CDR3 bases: TGTGCCAGCAGTGAAGGGACAGGGGGCAATGAGCAGTTCTTC. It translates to CASSEGTGGNEQFF.

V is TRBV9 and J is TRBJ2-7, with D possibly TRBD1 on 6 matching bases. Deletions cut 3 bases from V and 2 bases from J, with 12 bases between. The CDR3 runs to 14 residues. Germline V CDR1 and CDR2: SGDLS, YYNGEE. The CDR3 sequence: CASSAGWTAYEQYF. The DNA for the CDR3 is TGTGCCAGCAGCGCCGGGTGGACAGCCTACGAGCAGTACTTC.

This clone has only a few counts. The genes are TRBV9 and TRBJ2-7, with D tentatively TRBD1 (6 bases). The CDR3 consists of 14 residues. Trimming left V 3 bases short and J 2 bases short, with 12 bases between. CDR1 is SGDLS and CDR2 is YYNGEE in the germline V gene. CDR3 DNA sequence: TGTGCCAGCAGCGGATTGGACAGCACCTACGAGCAGTACTTC. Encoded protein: CASSGLDSTYEQYF.

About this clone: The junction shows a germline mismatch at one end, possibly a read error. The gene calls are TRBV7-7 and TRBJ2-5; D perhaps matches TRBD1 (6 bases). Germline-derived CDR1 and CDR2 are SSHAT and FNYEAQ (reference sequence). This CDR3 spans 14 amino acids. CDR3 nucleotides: TGTGCTAGCAGCGAACAGGGTTTTCAAGAGACCCAGTACTTC. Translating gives CASSEQGFQETQYF.

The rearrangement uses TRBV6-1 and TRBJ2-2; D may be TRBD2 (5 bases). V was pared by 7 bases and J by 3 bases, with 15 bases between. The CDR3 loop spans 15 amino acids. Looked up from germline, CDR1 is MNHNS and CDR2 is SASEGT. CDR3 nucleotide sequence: TGTGCCAGCATGCACGGAGGAACACACACCGGGGAGCTGTTTTTT. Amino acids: CASMHGGTHTGELFF.

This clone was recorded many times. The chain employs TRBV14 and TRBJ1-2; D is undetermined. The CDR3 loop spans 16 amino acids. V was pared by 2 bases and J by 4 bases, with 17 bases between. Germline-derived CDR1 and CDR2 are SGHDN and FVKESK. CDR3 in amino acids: CASSQRTGNSFYGYTF. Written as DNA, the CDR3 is TGTGCCAGCAGCCAAAGGACGGGGAATTCCTTCTATGGCTACACCTTC. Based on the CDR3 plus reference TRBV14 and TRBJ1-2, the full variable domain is EAGVTQFPSHSVIEKGQTVTLRCDPISGHDNLYWYRRVMGKEIKFLLHFVKESKQDESGMPNNRFLAERTGGTYSTLKVQPAELEDSGVYFCASSQRTGNSFYGYTFGSGTRLTVV.

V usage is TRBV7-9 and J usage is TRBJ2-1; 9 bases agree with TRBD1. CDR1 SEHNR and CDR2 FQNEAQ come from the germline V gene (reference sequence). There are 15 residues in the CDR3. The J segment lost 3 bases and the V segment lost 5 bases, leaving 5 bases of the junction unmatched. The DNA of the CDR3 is TGTGCCAGCAGCCAACCGGGACAGGGCTACAATGAGCAGTTCTTC. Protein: CASSQPGQGYNEQFF.

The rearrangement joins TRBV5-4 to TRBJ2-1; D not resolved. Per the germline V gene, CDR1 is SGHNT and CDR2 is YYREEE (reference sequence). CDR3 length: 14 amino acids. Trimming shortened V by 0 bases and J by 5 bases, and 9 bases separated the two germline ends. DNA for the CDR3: TGTGCCAGCAGCTTGGTTGAAACCCACAATGAGCAGTTCTTC. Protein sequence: CASSLVETHNEQFF.

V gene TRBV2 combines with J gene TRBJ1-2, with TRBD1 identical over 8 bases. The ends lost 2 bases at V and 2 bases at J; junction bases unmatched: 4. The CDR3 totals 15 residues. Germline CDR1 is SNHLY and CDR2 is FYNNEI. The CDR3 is CASSEWTGRNYGYTF. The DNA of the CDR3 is TGTGCCAGCAGTGAATGGACAGGGAGAAACTATGGCTACACCTTC.

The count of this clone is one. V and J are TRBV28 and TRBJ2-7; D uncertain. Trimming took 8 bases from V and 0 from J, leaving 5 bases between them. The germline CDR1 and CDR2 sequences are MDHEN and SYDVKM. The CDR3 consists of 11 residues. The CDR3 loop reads CASDNSYEQYF. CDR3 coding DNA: TGTGCCAGCGATAACTCCTACGAGCAGTACTTC.